The rows below give T cell receptor beta chains drawn from one sample of a study of blood T cell repertoires in COVID-19. Profiling relied on immunoSEQ multiplex PCR, and the TCRdb table lists in-frame clones only, not all of them. This sample has roughly 150,000 clones, with roughly 91% found just once. The sample taken for sequencing was peripheral blood. The receptors stem from a middle-aged man who had recovered from COVID-19. Both conserved end residues are part of each CDR3. D genes are given only for firm matches. The size field is filled for only some rows; it gives once, few, many or a size class.

abundance | j_gene | len | v_gene | d_gene | CDR3nt | CDR3aa
. | TRBJ2-3 | 15 | TRBV10-1 | TRBD1 | TGCGCCAGCAGTCCGGACAGGGGAAGTACAGATACGCAGTATTTT | CASSPDRGSTDTQYF
. | TRBJ1-5 | 13 | TRBV9 | TRBD1 | TGTGCCAGCGACAGGGACGGCAATCAGCCCCAGCATTTT | CASDRDGNQPQHF
. | TRBJ2-3 | 14 | TRBV5-5 | . | TGTGCCAGCAGCTTGGGGGCCAGCACAGATACGCAGTATTTT | CASSLGASTDTQYF
. | TRBJ1-4 | 15 | TRBV28 | TRBD1 | TGTGCCAGCAGTCCTAACGACAGGGGTAGAGAAAAACTGTTTTTT | CASSPNDRGREKLFF
. | TRBJ1-1 | 13 | TRBV20-1 | . | TGCAGTGCTAGTAGGTCAGGGGACACTGAAGCTTTCTTT | CSASRSGDTEAFF
. | TRBJ2-2 | 15 | TRBV5-4 | TRBD2 | TGTGCCAGCAGCAAGACTAGCGGGAGGGCCGGGGAGCTGTTTTTT | CASSKTSGRAGELFF
. | TRBJ1-2 | 14 | TRBV6-6 | . | TGTGCCAGCAGTTATAACCCGAAAACGGATGGCTACACCTTC | CASSYNPKTDGYTF
. | TRBJ2-2 | 15 | TRBV7-8 | . | TGTGCCAGCAGCGTACGAGCTGCGAACACCGGGGAGCTGTTTTTT | CASSVRAANTGELFF
. | TRBJ1-1 | 12 | TRBV18 | TRBD1 | TGTGCCAGCTCCACAGGGGGCACTGAAGCTTTCTTT | CASSTGGTEAFF
. | TRBJ2-3 | 15 | TRBV29-1 | TRBD2 | TGCAGCGTTGAGGAGCGGGGGCCTAGCACAGATACGCAGTATTTT | CSVEERGPSTDTQYF
. | TRBJ2-2 | 15 | TRBV29-1 | TRBD1 | TGCAGCGTGCTTCCGGGACAGGGGAACACCGGGGAGCTGTTTTTT | CSVLPGQGNTGELFF
. | TRBJ2-4 | 11 | TRBV6-5 | TRBD1 | TGTGCCAGCAGTCGACAGGGCCACGGTTACTTC | CASSRQGHGYF
. | TRBJ2-5 | 17 | TRBV6-2/TRBV6-3 | TRBD2 | TGTGCCAGCAGCCCTCTCCCGACTAGCGGGACCCAAGAGACCCAGTACTTC | CASSPLPTSGTQETQYF
. | TRBJ1-1 | 17 | TRBV10-1 | . | TGCGCCAGCAGTGAGTCGACTCTTCGAGGGGGAGAGAGTGAAGCTTTCTTT | CASSESTLRGGESEAFF
. | TRBJ2-1 | 18 | TRBV3-1/TRBV3-2 | . | TGTGCCAGCAGCCAAGACCCACCTGGCCCAATCACCTACAATGAGCAGTTCTTC | CASSQDPPGPITYNEQFF
. | TRBJ1-2 | 16 | TRBV5-8 | TRBD1 | TGTGCCAGCAGCTGGGGACAGATTCTTTATAACTATGGCTACACCTTC | CASSWGQILYNYGYTF
. | TRBJ2-7 | 15 | TRBV3-1/TRBV3-2 | TRBD2 | TGTGCCAGCAGCCTAGGGACTAGCGGATCCTACGAGCAGTACTTC | CASSLGTSGSYEQYF
. | TRBJ1-2 | 11 | TRBV5-6 | . | TGTGCCAGTGCAGGGGTCGGTGGCTACACCTTC | CASAGVGGYTF
. | TRBJ1-5 | 14 | TRBV19 | . | TGTGCCAGTAGTACCAGGGGCAGCAATCAGCCCCAGCATTTT | CASSTRGSNQPQHF
. | TRBJ2-5 | 14 | TRBV3-1/TRBV3-2 | . | TGTGCCAGCAGCCAAGGGACAGCGGCGGAGACCCAGTACTTC | CASSQGTAAETQYF
. | TRBJ2-7 | 15 | TRBV30 | . | TGTGCCTGGAGTGGCCTGGGGGGGGGCCCCTACGAGCAGTACTTC | CAWSGLGGGPYEQYF
once | TRBJ2-5 | 17 | TRBV7-2 | TRBD2 | TGTGCCAGCATCGTCCCTCCCACTAGCGGGGGGGAAGAGACCCAGTACTTC | CASIVPPTSGGEETQYF
. | TRBJ1-1 | 14 | TRBV9 | . | TGTGCCAGCAGCCCCCGGTACTCGAACACTGAAGCTTTCTTT | CASSPRYSNTEAFF
. | TRBJ1-1 | 14 | TRBV5-1 | . | TGCGCCAGCAGCTTGGAACAGATCAACACTGAAGCTTTCTTT | CASSLEQINTEAFF
. | TRBJ2-5 | 15 | TRBV30 | TRBD1 | TGTGCCTGGGGGGTCGCAGGGGGCTGGACGGAGACCCAGTACTTC | CAWGVAGGWTETQYF
. | TRBJ1-2 | 13 | TRBV12-3/TRBV12-4 | . | TGTGCCAGCAGTTCACTAGGGATGGAGGGCTACACCTTC | CASSSLGMEGYTF
once | TRBJ1-1 | 15 | TRBV7-9 | . | TGTGCCAGCAGCTACGACGGCGGGGATGGACGAGTTGTTTTCTTT | CASSYDGGDGRVVFF
. | TRBJ2-2 | 17 | TRBV7-2 | TRBD2 | TGTGCCAGCAGCTTGGCTAGACTAGCGGGAAACACCGGGGAGCTGTTTTTT | CASSLARLAGNTGELFF
. | TRBJ2-4 | 14 | TRBV18 | . | TGTGCCAGCTCACCTATCGGGGTGGAAAACATTCAGTACTTC | CASSPIGVENIQYF
. | TRBJ1-1 | 13 | TRBV9 | . | TGTGCCAGCAGCGTAACCTCGCGGACTGAAGCTTTCTTT | CASSVTSRTEAFF
. | TRBJ2-1 | 14 | TRBV14 | TRBD2 | TGTGCCAGCGGACTAGCGGGGTTTTATAATGAGCAGTTCTTC | CASGLAGFYNEQFF
. | TRBJ2-3 | 14 | TRBV27 | . | TGTGCCAGCAGTTGGGGGGGGCGGACAGATACGCAGTATTTT | CASSWGGRTDTQYF
. | TRBJ2-3 | 12 | TRBV25-1 | . | TGTGCCAGCAGTGTGAGCAGGGTTACGCAGTATTTT | CASSVSRVTQYF
. | TRBJ1-5 | 15 | TRBV28 | . | TGTGCCAGCAGTTTCGACGGACTCCTCAATCAGCCCCAGCATTTT | CASSFDGLLNQPQHF
. | TRBJ2-1 | 10 | TRBV29-1 | TRBD2 | TGCAGCGTTGGGCGGGGGGGCGAATTCTTC | CSVGRGGEFF
. | TRBJ2-5 | 16 | TRBV7-2 | TRBD1 | TGTGCCAGCAGCCCCCGACAGGGGGTGGGCCAAGAGACCCAGTACTTC | CASSPRQGVGQETQYF
. | TRBJ2-7 | 16 | TRBV5-1 | TRBD1 | TGCGCCAGCAGCTTGTCCGTCTCTACAGGGGTGCACGAGCAGTACTTC | CASSLSVSTGVHEQYF
. | TRBJ1-6 | 14 | TRBV14 | . | TGTGCCAGCAGCCGAGGCGTTCCGAATTCACCCCTCCACTTT | CASSRGVPNSPLHF
. | TRBJ1-5 | 14 | TRBV24-1 | . | TGTGCCACCAGTGCCAGAGAGGCCAATCAGCCCCAGCATTTT | CATSAREANQPQHF
. | TRBJ2-7 | 14 | TRBV6-2/TRBV6-3 | . | TGTGCCAGCAGTTACCCCGGGGGGCCCTACGAGCAGTACTTC | CASSYPGGPYEQYF
once | TRBJ1-1 | 16 | TRBV18 | . | TGTGCCAGCTCACCCAAACCTGGGGGGTCGGGGGCTGAAGCTTTCTTT | CASSPKPGGSGAEAFF
. | TRBJ2-2 | 17 | TRBV2 | . | TGTGCCAGCAGGGACGGAGCTAGACAGATAAACACCGGGGAGCTGTTTTTT | CASRDGARQINTGELFF